The 11 T cell receptor beta chains below were found in one sample sequenced in a study of human T cells and chemical hapten exposure. In TCRdb, the RACE reads were re-called with MiXCR into one record per CDR3 protein. The table lists about 400,000 distinct CDR3 sequences, roughly 6% of them singletons. The time point is: patch test 2, 6 weeks after DPC sensitization. Treatment noted: therapeutic diphenylcyclopropenone sensitization with weekly scalp DPC. The source material was whole blood, sampled in connection with sensitization to the hapten diphenylcyclopropenone (DPC). These receptors were collected from a woman between 18 and 29 years old with alopecia areata. Some clones in this sample may be carry-over from other donors' samples.

This clonotype was seen at least ten times. The V call is TRBV28, the J call TRBJ2-3; the D gene is possibly TRBD2 (6 bases). This CDR3 is 13 amino acids long. Per germline, CDR1 MDHEN and CDR2 SYDVKM. Trimming took off 4 bases at V and 2 bases at J, with 7 bases between the two ends. Here the CDR3 reads CASSWDFTDTQYF. CDR3 DNA: TGTGCCAGCAGTTGGGACTTCACAGATACGCAGTATTTT.

This clonotype has just a few counts. This CDR3 is CASNPSGGSYNEQFF. CDR3 DNA: TGTGCCAGCAACCCAAGCGGGGGGTCTTACAATGAGCAGTTCTTC. The chain uses TRBV7-2 and TRBJ2-1; 9 bases are a match to TRBD2. Germline loops: CDR1 SGHTA, CDR2 FQGNSA. The CDR3 contains 15 residues. J was trimmed by 4 bases and V by 7 bases; bases with no gene match: 8.

This chain uses TRBV5-1 with TRBJ1-6; TRBD1 might be the D (5 bases). The CDR3 consists of 15 residues. The V gene lost 4 bases and the J gene lost 8 bases, with 16 bases spanning the gap. Per germline, CDR1 SGHRS and CDR2 YFSETQ. The CDR3 DNA reads TGCGCCAGCAGCGATGCAATCTCCAGGGATTCACCCCTCCACTTT. As protein: CASSDAISRDSPLHF.

The genes are TRBV29-1 and TRBJ1-1; D gene unclear. Deletions cut 7 bases from V and 1 base from J, with 10 bases between. Germline CDR1 reads SQVTM; CDR2 reads ANQGSEA. The length of the CDR3 is 12 residues. CDR3: CSAGFRNTEAFF. The CDR3 nucleotides read TGCAGCGCAGGATTCCGGAACACTGAAGCTTTCTTT.

The V gene is TRBV25-1, the J gene TRBJ2-7, with D tentatively TRBD1 (6 bases). Germline CDR1 MGHDK, CDR2 SYGVNS. The CDR3 has 14 residues. Trimming stripped 6 bases from V and 0 bases from J, with 12 bases between. In DNA, the CDR3 is TGTGCCAGCAGCATACAGGGCCACTCCTACGAGCAGTACTTC. It encodes CASSIQGHSYEQYF.

The chain has TRBV5-4 and TRBJ2-2; D is undetermined. V lost 3 bases to trimming and J lost 1 base, with 7 bases between them. The CDR3 sequence is 14 residues long. In germline, CDR1 is SGHNT, CDR2 YYREEE (reference sequence). The chain's CDR3 is CASSSTLNTGELFF. The CDR3 nucleotides read TGTGCCAGCAGCTCCACACTGAACACCGGGGAGCTGTTTTTT.

The chain carries TRBV25-1 and TRBJ2-3, with D perhaps TRBD2 (6 bases). Germline V gives CDR1 MGHDK, CDR2 SYGVNS. This CDR3 is 15 amino acids long. V shed 4 bases and J shed 3 bases, with 14 bases lying between them. As DNA, the CDR3 is TGTGCCAGCAGTGGCACCCCTGCGGGGACAGATACGCAGTATTTT. Amino acids: CASSGTPAGTDTQYF.

This clonotype was counted ten times or more. The chain carries TRBV4-1 and TRBJ2-1, with a possible D match to TRBD1 (6 bases). Between the trimmed V and J ends, which lost 0 bases and 3 bases, there was a span of 6 bases. CDR1 MGHRA and CDR2 YSYEKL come from the germline V gene. CDR3 length: 14 residues. The CDR3 DNA reads as TGCGCCAGCAGCCAAGAGGACAGCTACAATGAGCAGTTCTTC. Its protein product is CASSQEDSYNEQFF.

This clonotype occurred a few times. The chain uses TRBV7-9 and TRBJ1-5, with TRBD1 as a possible D gene (5 bases). V was clipped by 6 bases and J by 5 bases, with 14 bases between them. This CDR3 spans 14 amino acids. Germline V gene data show CDR1 as SEHNR and CDR2 as FQNEAQ (reference sequence). The CDR3 nucleotides are TGTGCCAGCAGTGGCGGGACGTCGGATCAGCCCCAGCATTTT. Protein product: CASSGGTSDQPQHF.

This clonotype was observed many times. This rearrangement joins TRBV4-3 to TRBJ1-5; a weak D match, TRBD1 (5 bases). The V gene's germline CDR1 is LGHNA and CDR2 YSLEER. This CDR3 has 15 amino acids. V shed 4 bases and J shed 7 bases, with 17 bases lying between them. The CDR3 DNA sequence: TGCGCCAGCAGCCGCCTACATGGGGGTGCGCAGCCCCAGCATTTT. Its translation: CASSRLHGGAQPQHF.

This clonotype occurred a few times. This chain uses TRBV2 with TRBJ1-1; the D gene is possibly TRBD1 (5 bases). This CDR3 spans 13 amino acids. Trimming pared 6 bases from V and 2 bases from J, leaving 10 bases between. The germline gives CDR1 SNHLY, CDR2 FYNNEI. CDR3 loop: CASRARVNTEAFF. CDR3 bases: TGTGCCAGCAGGGCCAGGGTCAACACTGAAGCTTTCTTT. Full variable domain (outside the CDR3, taken from reference TRBV2 and TRBJ1-1): EPEVTQTPSHQVTQMGQEVILRCVPISNHLYFYWYRQILGQKVEFLVSFYNNEISEKSEIFDDQFSVERPDGSNFTLKIRSTKLEDSAMYFCASRARVNTEAFFGQGTRLTVV.